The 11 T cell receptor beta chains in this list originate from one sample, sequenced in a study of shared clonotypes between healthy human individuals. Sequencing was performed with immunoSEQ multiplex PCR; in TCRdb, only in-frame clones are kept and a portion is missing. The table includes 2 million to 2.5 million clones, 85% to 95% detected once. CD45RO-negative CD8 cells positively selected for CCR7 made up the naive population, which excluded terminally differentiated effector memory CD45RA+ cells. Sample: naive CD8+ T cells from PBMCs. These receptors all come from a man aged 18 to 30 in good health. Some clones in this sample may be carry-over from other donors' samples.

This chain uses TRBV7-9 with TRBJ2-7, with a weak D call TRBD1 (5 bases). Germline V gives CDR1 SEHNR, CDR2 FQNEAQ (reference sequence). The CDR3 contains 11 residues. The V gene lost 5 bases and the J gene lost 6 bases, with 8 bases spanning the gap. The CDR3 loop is CASSPGPEQYF. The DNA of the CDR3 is TGTGCCAGCAGCCCAGGGCCCGAGCAGTACTTC.

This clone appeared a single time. CDR3 region: CASSIDGAGELFF. In DNA, the CDR3 is TGTGCCAGCTCGATTGACGGTGCCGGGGAGCTGTTTTTT. V gene TRBV28 combines with J gene TRBJ2-2; D gene ambiguous. Germline CDR1 MDHEN, CDR2 SYDVKM. This CDR3 is 13 amino acids long. Between the trimmed V and J ends, which lost 8 bases and 6 bases, there was a span of 13 bases. The whole variable domain, filled in from reference TRBV28 and TRBJ2-2, reads DVKVTQSSRYLVKRTGEKVFLECVQDMDHENMFWYRQDPGLGLRLIYFSYDVKMKEKGDIPEGYSVSREKKERFSLILESASTNQTSMYLCASSIDGAGELFFGEGSRLTVL.

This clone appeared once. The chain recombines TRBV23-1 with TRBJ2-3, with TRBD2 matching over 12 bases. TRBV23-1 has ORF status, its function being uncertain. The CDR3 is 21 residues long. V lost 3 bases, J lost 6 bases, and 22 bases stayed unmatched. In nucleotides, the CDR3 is TGCGCCAGCAGTCACCCCCGAGGGGGGAGGACTAGCGGGATCTGCTGCGATACGCAGTATTTT. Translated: CASSHPRGGRTSGICCDTQYF.

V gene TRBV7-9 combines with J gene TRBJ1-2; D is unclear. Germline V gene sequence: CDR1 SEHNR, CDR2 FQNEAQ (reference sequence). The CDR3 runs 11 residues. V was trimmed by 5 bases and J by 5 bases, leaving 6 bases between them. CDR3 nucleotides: TGTGCCAGCAGCGGAATTTATGGCTACACCTTC. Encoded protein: CASSGIYGYTF.

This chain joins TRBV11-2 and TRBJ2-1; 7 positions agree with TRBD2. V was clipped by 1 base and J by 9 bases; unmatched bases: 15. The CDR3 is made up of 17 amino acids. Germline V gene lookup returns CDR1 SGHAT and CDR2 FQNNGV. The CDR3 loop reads CASSLGWGGRFISEQFF. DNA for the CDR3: TGTGCCAGCAGCTTAGGTTGGGGCGGGAGATTCATAAGTGAGCAGTTCTTC.

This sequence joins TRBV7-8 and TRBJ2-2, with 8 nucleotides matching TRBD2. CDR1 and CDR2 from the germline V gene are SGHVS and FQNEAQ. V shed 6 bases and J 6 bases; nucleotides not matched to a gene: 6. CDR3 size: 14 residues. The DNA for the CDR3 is TGTGCCAGCAGTCCAACGGGAGGGGCCGGGGAGCTGTTTTTT. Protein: CASSPTGGAGELFF.

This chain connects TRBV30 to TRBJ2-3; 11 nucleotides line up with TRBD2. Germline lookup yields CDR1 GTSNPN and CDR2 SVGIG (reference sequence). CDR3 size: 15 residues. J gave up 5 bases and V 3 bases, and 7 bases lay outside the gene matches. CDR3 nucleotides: TGTGCCTGGAGCGCGCTAGCGGGAGGTCGAGATACGCAGTATTTT. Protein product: CAWSALAGGRDTQYF.

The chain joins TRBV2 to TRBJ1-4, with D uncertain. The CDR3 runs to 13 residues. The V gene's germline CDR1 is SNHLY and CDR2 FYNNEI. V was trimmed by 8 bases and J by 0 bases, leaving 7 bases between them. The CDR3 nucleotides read TGTGCCAGCGGGTCCGCAACTAATGAAAAACTGTTTTTT. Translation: CASGSATNEKLFF.

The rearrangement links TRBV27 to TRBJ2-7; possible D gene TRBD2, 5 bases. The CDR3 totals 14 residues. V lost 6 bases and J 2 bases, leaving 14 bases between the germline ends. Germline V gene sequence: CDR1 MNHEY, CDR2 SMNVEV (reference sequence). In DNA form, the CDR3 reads TGTGCCAGCAGCCTCGGACTGAAAGCCTACGAGCAGTACTTC. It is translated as CASSLGLKAYEQYF.

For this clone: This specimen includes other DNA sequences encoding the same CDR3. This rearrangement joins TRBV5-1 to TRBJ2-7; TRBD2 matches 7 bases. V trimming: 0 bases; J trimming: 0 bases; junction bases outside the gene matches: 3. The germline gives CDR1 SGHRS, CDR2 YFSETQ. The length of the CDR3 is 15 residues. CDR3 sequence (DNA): TGCGCCAGCAGCTTGGGTCTAGCGGCCTCCTACGAGCAGTACTTC. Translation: CASSLGLAASYEQYF.

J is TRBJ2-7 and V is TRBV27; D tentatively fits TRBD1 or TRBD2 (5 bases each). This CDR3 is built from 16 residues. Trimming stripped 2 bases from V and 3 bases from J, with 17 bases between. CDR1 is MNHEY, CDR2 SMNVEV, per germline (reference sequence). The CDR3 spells CASSLTYGDRSYEQYF. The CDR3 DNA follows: TGTGCCAGCAGTTTAACGTATGGGGACCGAAGCTACGAGCAGTACTTC.